This passage covers 8 T cell receptor beta chains from one sample sequenced in a study of early T cells in non-severe SARS-CoV-2 infection. One entry per CDR3 protein, called by TCRdb with MiXCR from the 5' RACE reads. Of just under 65,000 distinct CDR3 sequences listed, 8.8% were seen once; the top ten hold about an eighth. The input for sequencing was whole blood, taken at baseline. The receptors here all came from an adult who was a healthcare worker with PCR-confirmed SARS-CoV-2 infection or an uninfected control (not recorded which).

This chain joins TRBV20-1 and TRBJ1-3; D is ambiguous. Per germline, CDR1 DFQATT and CDR2 SNEGSKA (reference sequence). CDR3 length equals 14 residues. Trimming removed 3 bases from V and 1 base from J, with 10 bases in between. This CDR3 reads CSASSTSSGNTIYF. The CDR3 coding sequence is TGCAGTGCTAGCTCGACCAGTTCTGGAAACACCATATATTTT.

The rearrangement joins TRBV7-9 to TRBJ2-1; D unclear. The V gene's germline CDR1 is SEHNR and CDR2 FQNEAQ (reference sequence). Trimming left V 7 bases short and J 15 bases short, with 22 bases between. The CDR3 spans 13 residues. The CDR3 is CASIETSFDPPFF. CDR3 DNA: TGTGCCAGCATCGAGACTTCCTTCGACCCTCCGTTCTTC.

This clonotype was counted ten times or more. The rearrangement joins TRBV11-2 to TRBJ2-6; D may match TRBD1 or TRBD2 (5 bases each). The V gene's germline CDR1 is SGHAT and CDR2 FQNNGV. The V gene lost 1 base and the J gene lost 0 bases, with 13 bases spanning the gap. The CDR3 is 18 amino acids. The CDR3 DNA follows: TGTGCCAGCAGCTTAGTACCGGGGACGACCTCTGGGGCCAACGTCCTGACTTTC. It yields the protein CASSLVPGTTSGANVLTF.

V usage is TRBV2 and J usage is TRBJ1-6, with D hard to call. Trimming took 2 bases from V and 9 from J, leaving 2 bases between them. Germline assignment: CDR1 SNHLY and CDR2 FYNNEI. The CDR3 contains 11 residues. CDR3 sequence: CASSEISPLHF. In nucleotides, the CDR3 is TGTGCCAGCAGTGAAATTTCACCCCTCCACTTT.

The V and J genes are TRBV15 and TRBJ2-5; 11 bases fit TRBD1. The CDR3 runs 15 residues. The ends lost 5 bases at V and 5 bases at J; junction bases unmatched: 7. Germline V gene data show CDR1 as LNHNV and CDR2 as YYDKDF (reference sequence). DNA of the CDR3: TGTGCCACCAGCGGGGGGGACAGGGGGTATGAGACCCAGTACTTC. Its translation is CATSGGDRGYETQYF.

This clonotype was counted at least ten times. The chain is built from TRBV4-2 and TRBJ1-1, with no clear D. V dropped 4 bases and J dropped 1 base, with 13 bases sitting between them. The CDR3 sequence is 15 residues long. Germline CDR1 and CDR2: LGHNA and YNFKEQ. CDR3 nucleotides: TGTGCCAGCAGCCCAATAGTTTCGGGGAACACTGAAGCTTTCTTT. Its protein product is CASSPIVSGNTEAFF.

This clonotype was recorded many times. V is TRBV7-9 and J is TRBJ2-1; D gene unclear. From germline, CDR1 is SEHNR and CDR2 FQNEAQ (reference sequence). V lost 7 bases and J 9 bases, leaving 13 bases between the germline ends. This CDR3 has 12 amino acids. As DNA, the CDR3 is TGTGCCAGCAACGTGGACCGCGGTGAGCAGTTCTTC. Encoded protein: CASNVDRGEQFF.

This clonotype has at least ten counts. This chain connects TRBV6-6 to TRBJ1-4; 8 nucleotides match TRBD1. V trimming: 7 bases; J trimming: 3 bases; junction bases outside the gene matches: 4. Germline values: CDR1 MNHNY, CDR2 SVGAGI (reference sequence). This CDR3 contains 14 residues. CDR3 region: CASTIQGANEKLFF. CDR3 coding DNA: TGTGCCAGCACCATACAGGGGGCTAATGAAAAACTGTTTTTT.